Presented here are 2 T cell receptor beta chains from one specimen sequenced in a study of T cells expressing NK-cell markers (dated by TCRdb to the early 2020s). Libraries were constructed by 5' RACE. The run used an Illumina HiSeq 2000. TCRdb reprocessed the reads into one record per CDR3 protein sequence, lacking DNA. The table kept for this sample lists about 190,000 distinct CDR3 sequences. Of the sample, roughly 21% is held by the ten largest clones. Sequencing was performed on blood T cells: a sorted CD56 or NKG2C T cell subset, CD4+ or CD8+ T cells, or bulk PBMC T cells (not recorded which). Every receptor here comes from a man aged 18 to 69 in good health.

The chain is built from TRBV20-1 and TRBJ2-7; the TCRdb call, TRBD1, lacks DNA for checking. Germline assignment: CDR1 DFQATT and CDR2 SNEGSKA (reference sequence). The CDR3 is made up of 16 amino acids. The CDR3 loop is CSARGEEGTDIYEQYF.

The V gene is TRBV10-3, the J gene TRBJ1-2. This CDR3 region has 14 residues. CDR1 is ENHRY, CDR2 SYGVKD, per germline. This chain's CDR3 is CAISEGGSPYGYTF.